This T cell receptor (beta chain) was sequenced during a study of OX40 agonist ivuxolimab in advanced cancers. The germline CDR1 and CDR2 sequences are SGDLS and YYNGEE. This CDR3 is built from 16 residues. Trimming pared 4 bases from V and 0 bases from J, leaving 11 bases between. Sequencing used immunoSEQ multiplex PCR; TCRdb keeps in-frame clones, though not all of them. The repertoire holds tens of thousands of clones, around 89% seen once, with under 0.7% in the top ten. The sequenced sample was CD4+ or CD8+ T cells sorted from blood, obtained in a trial of the OX40 agonist ivuxolimab. V gene TRBV9 combines with J gene TRBJ2-6; D uncertain. This sequence was found in an adult with an advanced solid tumor such as melanoma, head and neck, liver or kidney cancer. The CDR3 region has the DNA TGTGCCAGCAGCCCTAGTTGGAGCTCTGGGGCCAACGTCCTGACTTTC. The encoded protein is CASSPSWSSGANVLTF.